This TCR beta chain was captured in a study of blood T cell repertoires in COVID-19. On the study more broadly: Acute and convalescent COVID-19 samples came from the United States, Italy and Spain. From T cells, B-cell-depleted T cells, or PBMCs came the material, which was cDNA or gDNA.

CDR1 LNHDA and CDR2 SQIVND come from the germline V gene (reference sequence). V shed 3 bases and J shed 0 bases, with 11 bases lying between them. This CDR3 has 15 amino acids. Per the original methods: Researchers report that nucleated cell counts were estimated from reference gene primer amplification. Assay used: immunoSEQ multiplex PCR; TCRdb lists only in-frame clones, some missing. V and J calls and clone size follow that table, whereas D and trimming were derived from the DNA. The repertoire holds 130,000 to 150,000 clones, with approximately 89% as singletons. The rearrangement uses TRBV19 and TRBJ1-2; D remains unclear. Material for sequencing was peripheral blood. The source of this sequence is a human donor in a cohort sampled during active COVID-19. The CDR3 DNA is TGTGCCAGTAGTATTAACCCCACAGCTAACTATGGCTACACCTTC. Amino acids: CASSINPTANYGYTF.